A selection of T cell receptor beta chains follows, all from one sample in a study of cytomegalovirus exposure and HLA in healthy donors. Profiling relied on immunoSEQ multiplex PCR, and the TCRdb table lists in-frame clones only, not all of them. The table lists 110,000 to 150,000 clones, 68% of them singletons. The specimen sequenced was PBMCs. These TCRs come from a man in his 60s in good health and CMV-seronegative. Both conserved end residues are part of each CDR3. Each record gives: J gene, clone size, V gene, D gene, CDR3 protein, CDR3 DNA. A D gene is named only where the DNA matches it firmly. A row's size may be missing; if present it is once, few, many or a size class.

J: TRBJ2-3
size: once
V: TRBV7-2
D: TRBD2
CDR3: CASSSSGFTDTQYF
DNA: TGTGCCAGCAGCTCTAGCGGATTCACAGATACGCAGTATTTT

J: TRBJ1-2
size: -
V: TRBV19
D: -
CDR3: CASSIVTGSGYTF
DNA: TGTGCCAGTAGTATAGTTACAGGGTCTGGCTACACCTTC

J: TRBJ1-1
size: -
V: TRBV28
D: TRBD1
CDR3: CASSRTGWNTEAFF
DNA: TGTGCCAGCAGTCGGACAGGATGGAACACTGAAGCTTTCTTT

J: TRBJ1-1
size: -
V: TRBV6-1
D: -
CDR3: CASSEGTWEGTEAFF
DNA: TGTGCCAGCAGTGAAGGAACTTGGGAGGGCACTGAAGCTTTCTTT

J: TRBJ2-7
size: -
V: TRBV28
D: TRBD2
CDR3: CASSFLAGGGPYF
DNA: TGTGCCAGCAGTTTTCTAGCGGGAGGAGGACCGTACTTC

J: TRBJ1-2
size: -
V: TRBV2
D: TRBD1
CDR3: CASTPDRGRQHGYTF
DNA: TGTGCCAGCACCCCGGACAGGGGGCGCCAACATGGCTACACCTTC

J: TRBJ1-1
size: -
V: TRBV9
D: TRBD1
CDR3: CASSVDTGGGNTEAFF
DNA: TGTGCCAGCAGCGTGGATACAGGGGGCGGGAACACTGAAGCTTTCTTT

J: TRBJ2-5
size: -
V: TRBV2
D: TRBD1
CDR3: CASSVGTGEGTQYF
DNA: TGTGCCAGCAGTGTTGGGACAGGGGAAGGGACCCAGTACTTC

J: TRBJ2-7
size: -
V: TRBV4-1
D: TRBD1
CDR3: CASSQPGQSSYEQYF
DNA: TGCGCCAGCAGCCAGCCGGGACAGTCCTCCTACGAGCAGTACTTC

J: TRBJ1-4
size: few
V: TRBV2
D: -
CDR3: CASSSPPVPEKLFF
DNA: TGTGCCAGCAGTAGCCCCCCGGTCCCCGAAAAACTGTTTTTT

J: TRBJ2-5
size: few
V: TRBV6-1
D: -
CDR3: CASSLPGGTQYF
DNA: TGTGCCAGCTCCCTACCCGGGGGGACCCAGTACTTC

J: TRBJ2-7
size: -
V: TRBV2
D: TRBD2
CDR3: CASRLAGLSYEQYF
DNA: TGTGCCAGCAGACTAGCGGGGCTGTCCTACGAGCAGTACTTC

J: TRBJ2-7
size: -
V: TRBV6-5
D: TRBD2
CDR3: CASFTPGSGSYEQYF
DNA: TGTGCCAGCTTCACCCCAGGTAGCGGGAGCTACGAGCAGTACTTC

J: TRBJ1-4
size: -
V: TRBV19
D: -
CDR3: CASSIGGRSGLFF
DNA: TGTGCCAGTAGTATAGGCGGGCGTTCAGGACTGTTTTTT

J: TRBJ1-6
size: -
V: TRBV28
D: TRBD1
CDR3: CASSRQGNSPLHF
DNA: TGTGCCAGCAGTCGACAGGGGAATTCACCCCTCCACTTT

J: TRBJ2-7
size: -
V: TRBV28
D: TRBD1
CDR3: CASSLCRDSTLCEQYF
DNA: TGTGCCAGCAGTTTATGCCGGGACAGTACCCTATGCGAGCAGTACTTC

J: TRBJ1-2
size: -
V: TRBV30
D: -
CDR3: CAWTGSGVWDGYTF
DNA: TGTGCCTGGACGGGTTCGGGGGTATGGGATGGCTACACCTTC

J: TRBJ1-6
size: -
V: TRBV29-1
D: -
CDR3: CSVGSGDAPLHF
DNA: TGCAGCGTCGGGTCGGGGGACGCACCCCTCCACTTT

J: TRBJ2-1
size: -
V: TRBV7-9
D: TRBD2
CDR3: CASSSPGSGGTYNEQFF
DNA: TGTGCCAGCAGCTCCCCGGGGTCGGGAGGCACCTACAATGAGCAGTTCTTC

J: TRBJ2-7
size: -
V: TRBV7-2
D: TRBD2
CDR3: CASSLGSAASGAYEQYF
DNA: TGTGCCAGCAGCTTAGGGTCCGCCGCTAGCGGGGCCTACGAGCAGTACTTC

J: TRBJ1-4
size: -
V: TRBV18
D: -
CDR3: CASSPPSGEGEKLFF
DNA: TGTGCCAGCTCCCCCCCGAGCGGCGAGGGCGAAAAACTGTTTTTT

J: TRBJ2-7
size: -
V: TRBV7-8
D: -
CDR3: CASSLDGNNYEQYF
DNA: TGTGCCAGCAGCTTAGACGGGAACAACTACGAGCAGTACTTC

J: TRBJ1-1
size: -
V: TRBV28
D: -
CDR3: CASSLSSIDRNTEAFF
DNA: TGTGCCAGCAGTTTATCATCCATTGACAGGAACACTGAAGCTTTCTTT

J: TRBJ1-2
size: -
V: TRBV29-1
D: -
CDR3: CSVEDRPGGGSPPYGYTF
DNA: TGCAGCGTTGAAGATCGGCCGGGGGGAGGCTCCCCCCCTTATGGCTACACCTTC

J: TRBJ1-6
size: -
V: TRBV6-1
D: TRBD1
CDR3: CASYGTALNSPLHF
DNA: TGTGCCAGCTACGGGACAGCCTTGAATTCACCCCTCCACTTT

J: TRBJ1-2
size: -
V: TRBV6-1
D: TRBD1
CDR3: CASSEHPGGGSGYTF
DNA: TGTGCCAGCAGTGAACATCCCGGAGGGGGCTCTGGCTACACCTTC

J: TRBJ2-5
size: -
V: TRBV6-4
D: -
CDR3: CASSARDQETQYF
DNA: TGTGCCAGCAGTGCGAGGGACCAAGAGACCCAGTACTTC

J: TRBJ2-1
size: -
V: TRBV13
D: -
CDR3: CASSLTREQQFF
DNA: TGTGCCAGCAGCCTCACCAGGGAACAGCAGTTCTTC

J: TRBJ2-2
size: -
V: TRBV28
D: -
CDR3: CASSLYGGLSTGELFF
DNA: TGTGCCAGCAGTTTATATGGCGGGCTGAGCACCGGGGAGCTGTTTTTT

J: TRBJ2-3
size: -
V: TRBV19
D: TRBD2
CDR3: CASSIPSGRAGTDTQYF
DNA: TGTGCCAGTAGTATCCCCAGCGGGAGGGCCGGGACAGATACGCAGTATTTT

J: TRBJ1-5
size: -
V: TRBV18
D: -
CDR3: CASSPPGEGNQPQHF
DNA: TGTGCCAGCTCACCACCGGGGGAGGGCAATCAGCCCCAGCATTTT

J: TRBJ1-5
size: few
V: TRBV5-6
D: TRBD1
CDR3: CASSLRDRGGQHF
DNA: TGTGCCAGCAGCCTCCGGGACAGGGGCGGACAGCATTTT

J: TRBJ1-1
size: -
V: TRBV11-3
D: TRBD1
CDR3: CASSLDPRLTTGGTEAFF
DNA: TGTGCCAGCAGCTTAGATCCAAGGCTAACCACAGGGGGAACTGAAGCTTTCTTT

J: TRBJ2-7
size: -
V: TRBV27
D: TRBD2
CDR3: CASSKRAGDQGKQYF
DNA: TGTGCCAGCAGCAAAAGAGCGGGAGATCAGGGCAAGCAGTACTTC

J: TRBJ2-7
size: -
V: TRBV5-8
D: TRBD1
CDR3: CASSLGFRDRGHEQYF
DNA: TGTGCCAGCAGCTTGGGATTCCGGGACAGGGGCCACGAGCAGTACTTC

J: TRBJ1-5
size: -
V: TRBV10-1
D: TRBD1
CDR3: CASTARGFSNQPQHF
DNA: TGCGCCAGCACCGCCAGGGGGTTTAGCAATCAGCCCCAGCATTTT

J: TRBJ2-7
size: -
V: TRBV28
D: -
CDR3: CASSSPVGSGPYEQYF
DNA: TGTGCCAGCAGTTCCCCTGTGGGGAGTGGCCCCTACGAGCAGTACTTC

J: TRBJ2-5
size: -
V: TRBV19
D: -
CDR3: CASSIFAGQETQYF
DNA: TGTGCCAGTAGTATTTTCGCAGGCCAAGAGACCCAGTACTTC

J: TRBJ1-1
size: -
V: TRBV5-1
D: -
CDR3: CASSSAGVNTEAFF
DNA: TGCGCCAGCAGCTCGGCGGGGGTGAACACTGAAGCTTTCTTT

J: TRBJ2-7
size: -
V: TRBV10-3
D: -
CDR3: CAISDLDSRYEQYF
DNA: TGTGCCATCAGTGACTTGGACAGTCGCTACGAGCAGTACTTC

J: TRBJ2-7
size: -
V: TRBV2
D: TRBD1
CDR3: CASRGDRSSSYEQYF
DNA: TGTGCCAGCAGGGGGGACAGGTCCAGCTCCTACGAGCAGTACTTC

J: TRBJ1-4
size: -
V: TRBV5-1
D: -
CDR3: CASSKTDSEKLFF
DNA: TGCGCCAGCAGCAAGACCGACAGTGAAAAACTGTTTTTT

J: TRBJ2-1
size: few
V: TRBV18
D: TRBD1
CDR3: CASSTRQGAYNEQFF
DNA: TGTGCCAGCTCAACCCGACAGGGAGCCTACAATGAGCAGTTCTTC

J: TRBJ2-1
size: -
V: TRBV11-2
D: -
CDR3: CASSPFLGGQFF
DNA: TGTGCCAGCAGCCCTTTCTTGGGAGGGCAGTTCTTC

J: TRBJ2-6
size: -
V: TRBV28
D: TRBD1
CDR3: CASSPGQASGANVLTF
DNA: TGTGCCAGCAGTCCAGGACAGGCCTCTGGGGCCAACGTCCTGACTTTC

J: TRBJ2-2
size: few
V: TRBV4-3
D: -
CDR3: CASSQDRMRELNTGELFF
DNA: TGCGCCAGCAGCCAAGATCGAATGCGGGAATTAAACACCGGGGAGCTGTTTTTT

J: TRBJ2-3
size: -
V: TRBV29-1
D: -
CDR3: CSGSNRGDTQYF
DNA: TGCAGCGGATCCAACCGCGGGGATACGCAGTATTTT

J: TRBJ1-2
size: -
V: TRBV7-3
D: -
CDR3: CASSFQGNYGYTF
DNA: TGTGCCAGCAGCTTTCAGGGGAACTATGGCTACACCTTC